This T cell receptor beta chain stems from a study of cytomegalovirus exposure and HLA in healthy donors. Study-level information: It was reported in a later analysis that the 95 to 150 validation repertoires used the same platform as the approximately 600 first-cohort repertoires. Study results and limitations: High specificity and sensitivity for cytomegalovirus status were reported for the classifier.

The CDR3 extends over 14 amino acids. Trimming took 2 bases from V and 2 from J, leaving 4 bases between them. Germline CDR1 is MNHEY and CDR2 is SVGAGI. This clone was counted only a few times. Its antigen is as yet unknown. TCRdb's table, derived via immunoSEQ multiplex PCR, lists solely in-frame clones and lacks some. The table records some 130,000 clones, approximately 85% of them present only once. The donors were part of the validation cohort of 120 subjects. That cohort was separate from the first cohort, which comprised 500 to 850 subjects. The sample consisted of PBMCs. V is TRBV6-5 and J is TRBJ1-6; no reliable D call. The TCR originated in a woman in her 30s in good health and CMV-seronegative. The CDR3 DNA reads TGTGCCAGCAGTTACCAGGCCTATAATTCACCCCTCCACTTT. This sequence encodes CASSYQAYNSPLHF.